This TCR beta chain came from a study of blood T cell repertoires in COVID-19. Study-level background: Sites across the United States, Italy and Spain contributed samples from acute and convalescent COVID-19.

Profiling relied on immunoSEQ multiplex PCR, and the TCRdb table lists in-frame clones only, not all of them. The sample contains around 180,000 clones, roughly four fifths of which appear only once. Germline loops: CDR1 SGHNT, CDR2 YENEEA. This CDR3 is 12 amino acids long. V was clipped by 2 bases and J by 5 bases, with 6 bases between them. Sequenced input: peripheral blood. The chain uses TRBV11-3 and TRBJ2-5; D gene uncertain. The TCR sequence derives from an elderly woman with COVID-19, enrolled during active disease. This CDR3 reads CASSLRPETQYF. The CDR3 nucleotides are TGTGCCAGCAGCTTACGTCCGGAGACCCAGTACTTC.